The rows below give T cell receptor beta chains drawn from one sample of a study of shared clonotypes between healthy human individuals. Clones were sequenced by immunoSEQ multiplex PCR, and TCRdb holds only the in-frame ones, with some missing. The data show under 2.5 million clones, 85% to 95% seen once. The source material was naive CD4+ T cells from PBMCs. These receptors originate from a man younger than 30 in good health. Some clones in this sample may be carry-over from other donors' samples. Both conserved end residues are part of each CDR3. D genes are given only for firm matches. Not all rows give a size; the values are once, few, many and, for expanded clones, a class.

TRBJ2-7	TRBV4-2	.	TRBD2	CASSQKLAGYSSYEQYF	TGTGCCAGCAGCCAAAAACTAGCGGGCTACTCCTCCTACGAGCAGTACTTC
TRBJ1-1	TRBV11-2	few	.	CASSLGLNTEAFF	TGTGCCAGCAGCTTAGGACTGAACACTGAAGCTTTCTTT
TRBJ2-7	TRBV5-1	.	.	CASSLGGGRYEQYF	TGCGCCAGCAGCTTGGGCGGCGGACGTTACGAGCAGTACTTC
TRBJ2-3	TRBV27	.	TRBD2	CASSSGAGEYTDTQYF	TGTGCCAGCAGTTCCGGAGCGGGAGAATACACAGATACGCAGTATTTT
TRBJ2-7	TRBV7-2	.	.	CASSPRLQTYEQYF	TGTGCCAGCAGCCCCCGACTACAAACCTACGAGCAGTACTTC
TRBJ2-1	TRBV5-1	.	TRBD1	CASRKPGQGAYNEQFF	TGCGCCAGCAGGAAACCGGGACAGGGGGCTTATAATGAGCAGTTCTTC
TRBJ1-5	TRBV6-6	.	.	CASSYSPVSNQPQHF	TGTGCCAGCAGTTACTCTCCGGTTAGCAATCAGCCCCAGCATTTT
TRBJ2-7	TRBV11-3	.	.	CASSLGRVHVYEQYF	TGTGCCAGCAGCTTAGGCCGGGTACATGTCTACGAGCAGTACTTC
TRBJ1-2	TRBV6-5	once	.	CASSSGRDYGYTF	TGTGCCAGCAGTTCAGGGAGGGACTATGGCTACACCTTC
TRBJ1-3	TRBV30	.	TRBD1	CAWVSYRTGGRYGNTIYF	TGTGCCTGGGTCTCTTATAGGACAGGGGGCCGGTATGGAAACACCATATATTTT
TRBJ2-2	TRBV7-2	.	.	CASSFRTAVTGELFF	TGTGCCAGCAGCTTTCGGACAGCCGTAACCGGGGAGCTGTTTTTT
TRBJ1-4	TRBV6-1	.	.	CASSELFRGPLEKLFF	TGTGCCAGCAGTGAATTATTCCGGGGACCTCTTGAAAAACTGTTTTTT
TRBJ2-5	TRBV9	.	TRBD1	CASRKGGAEETQYF	TGTGCCAGCAGGAAAGGGGGCGCAGAAGAGACCCAGTACTTC
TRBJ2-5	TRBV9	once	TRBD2	CASALLADDGATQYF	TGTGCCAGCGCCTTACTAGCGGACGACGGTGCGACCCAGTACTTC
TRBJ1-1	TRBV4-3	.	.	CASSQVWTASNTEAFF	TGCGCCAGCAGCCAAGTGTGGACAGCATCGAACACTGAAGCTTTCTTT
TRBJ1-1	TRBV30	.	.	CAWSYSQNTEAFF	TGTGCCTGGAGCTACAGCCAGAACACTGAAGCTTTCTTT
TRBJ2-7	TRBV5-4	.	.	CASREGGGPYEQYF	TGTGCCAGCAGGGAGGGAGGGGGACCCTACGAGCAGTACTTC
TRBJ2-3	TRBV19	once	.	CASSATDTQYF	TGTGCCAGTAGCGCCACAGATACGCAGTATTTT
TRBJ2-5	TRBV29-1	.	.	CSVDFVETQYF	TGCAGCGTTGACTTCGTAGAGACCCAGTACTTC
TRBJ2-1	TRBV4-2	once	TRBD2	CASSQGGTSGSRGSYNEQFF	TGTGCCAGCAGCCAAGGAGGGACTAGCGGGAGCCGGGGCTCGTACAATGAGCAGTTCTTC
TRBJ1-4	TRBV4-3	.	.	CASSQRQGLRNEKLFF	TGCGCCAGCAGCCAACGTCAGGGGTTGCGGAATGAAAAACTGTTTTTT
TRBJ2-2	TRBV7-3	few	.	CASSLIPVTGELFF	TGTGCCAGCAGCTTAATTCCGGTTACCGGGGAGCTGTTTTTT
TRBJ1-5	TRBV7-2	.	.	CASSLVGGYGQPQHF	TGTGCCAGCAGCTTAGTAGGAGGGTACGGCCAGCCCCAGCATTTT
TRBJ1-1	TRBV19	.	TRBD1	CASSRDRAEISTEAFF	TGTGCCAGTAGTAGGGACAGGGCTGAGATTAGCACTGAAGCTTTCTTT
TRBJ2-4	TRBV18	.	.	CASSTGHQAGAKNIQYF	TGTGCCAGCTCAACCGGCCACCAGGCGGGGGCCAAAAACATTCAGTACTTC
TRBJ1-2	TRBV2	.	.	CASIRTSGTPDGYTF	TGTGCCAGCATCCGAACGAGTGGGACGCCCGATGGCTACACCTTC
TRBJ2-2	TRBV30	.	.	CAWSRPARVGELFF	TGTGCCTGGAGTAGGCCGGCGAGGGTCGGGGAGCTGTTTTTT
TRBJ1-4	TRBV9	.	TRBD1	CASSEGDRLTGEKLFF	TGTGCCAGCAGCGAAGGGGACAGACTAACCGGGGAAAAACTGTTTTTT
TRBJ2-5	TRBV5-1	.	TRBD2	CASSDGTSGGPGSQYF	TGCGCCAGCAGCGACGGGACTAGCGGGGGGCCGGGGTCCCAGTACTTC
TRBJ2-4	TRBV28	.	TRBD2	CASLSSGRDRNIQYF	TGTGCCAGCTTGAGTAGCGGGAGGGATAGAAACATTCAGTACTTC
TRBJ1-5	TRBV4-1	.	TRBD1	CASSQDGTGLQPQHF	TGCGCCAGCAGCCAGGATGGGACAGGACTGCAGCCCCAGCATTTT
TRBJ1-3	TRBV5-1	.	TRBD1	CASKEGQGFSGNTIYF	TGCGCCAGCAAGGAGGGACAGGGCTTCTCTGGAAACACCATATATTTT
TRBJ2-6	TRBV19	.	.	CASRGSGANVLTF	TGTGCCAGTAGGGGCTCTGGGGCCAACGTCCTGACTTTC
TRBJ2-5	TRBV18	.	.	CASSPSGTQETQYF	TGTGCCAGCTCACCATCGGGGACTCAAGAGACCCAGTACTTC
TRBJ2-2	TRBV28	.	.	CASSLWGGELFF	TGTGCCAGCAGTTTATGGGGCGGGGAGCTGTTTTTT
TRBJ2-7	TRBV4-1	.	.	CASSQPGRGYEQYF	TGCGCCAGCAGCCAACCGGGCAGGGGCTACGAGCAGTACTTC
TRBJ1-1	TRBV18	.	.	CASSPRETTEAFF	TGTGCCAGCTCACCTAGGGAAACCACTGAAGCTTTCTTT
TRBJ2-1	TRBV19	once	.	CASSMGRWYEQFF	TGTGCCAGTAGTATGGGTAGGTGGTATGAGCAGTTCTTC
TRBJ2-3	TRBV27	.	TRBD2	CASSSWGGGASGTPPDTQYF	TGTGCCAGCAGTTCTTGGGGGGGAGGGGCTAGCGGGACCCCCCCAGATACGCAGTATTTT
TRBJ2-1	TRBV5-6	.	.	CASSLKGGPPYNEQFF	TGTGCCAGCAGCTTGAAAGGAGGCCCTCCCTACAATGAGCAGTTCTTC
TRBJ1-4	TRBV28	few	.	CATRPAHSSGLFF	TGTGCCACCCGCCCTGCTCACTCGTCGGGGTTGTTTTTT
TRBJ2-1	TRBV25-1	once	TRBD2	CASSEYGTSGSNEQFF	TGTGCCAGCAGTGAATATGGGACTAGCGGGAGTAATGAGCAGTTCTTC